This T cell receptor beta chain stems from a study of blood T cell repertoires in COVID-19. Study at large: The United States, Italy and Spain supplied acute and convalescent COVID-19 samples. The analysed material was cDNA or gDNA that came from T cells, B-cell-depleted T cells, or PBMCs.

In the authors' workflow: The authors estimated nucleated cell counts from reference gene primer amplification. Measured with immunoSEQ multiplex PCR; TCRdb has only the in-frame clones, and not every one. That table is the source of V, J and clone size, and D and trimming were worked out from the DNA. The top ten clones hold approximately 2.4% of a sample with approximately 290,000 clones, about 85% of them seen once. The receptor's source is a man aged 18 to 35 with active or convalescent COVID-19. Sequencing was performed on peripheral blood.

CDR3 DNA: TGTGCCACCAGCAGAGTCCCGAGGGCGAGCAATCAGCCCCAGCATTTT. It is translated as CATSRVPRASNQPQHF. The gene calls are TRBV15 and TRBJ1-5, with no clear D. The CDR3 is 16 amino acids. Trimming shortened V by 1 base and J by 1 base, and 11 bases separated the two germline ends. CDR1 is LNHNV and CDR2 is YYDKDF in the germline V gene (reference sequence).